This T cell receptor beta chain emerged from a study of identical twins listed by TCRdb under 2016. About the full investigation: To test whether fetal clonotypes persist, this study deep-sequenced TCR alpha and beta repertoires from monozygotic twins, from unrelated adults of various ages, and from cord blood. To rule out contamination, replicate twin experiments were performed at different times with different library preparation protocols.

The library relied on 5' RACE. TCRdb lists the instrument as Illumina HiSeq 2000. A universal primer binding site was introduced by template switching, and a unique molecular identifier was present in the final cDNA, enabling accurate counting of TCR cDNA molecules. Specific primers in the conserved constant-segment region were used to synthesize first-strand cDNA for the TCR alpha and beta chains. To control for contamination, every cDNA library was double barcoded, receiving both a SMART-Mk sample barcode and Illumina barcodes. TruSeq adapter sequences along with Illumina sample barcodes were introduced in two successive PCR steps. TCR alpha and beta cDNA libraries were sequenced on the Illumina HiSeq platform with custom primers. The authors' pipeline ran thus. Raw reads were processed with MiGEC to extract unique molecular identifiers, and MiXCR was used to determine CDR3 positions. For each individual, recombination models were inferred using an EM algorithm with the repgenHMM and IGoR tools. The tcR package in R was used for shared clonotype analysis, with sharing normalized by the product of cloneset sizes. To study raw recombination free of thymic and clonal selection effects, out-of-frame nonproductive sequences were analyzed. TCRdb itself trimmed the public reads at Q25 with fastp, ran MiXCR and retained productive beta chains. Here each entry gathers all rows of one CDR3 protein and keeps the most common genes and DNA. Clone size and V and J calls follow TCRdb, not the original study. The sample includes roughly 470,000 distinct CDR3 sequences, with roughly 13% observed a single time. The ten largest clones add up to approximately 1% of the sample.

Study-level results and caveats: Fewer insertions were carried by abundant cord blood beta clonotypes; a weaker similar trend was observed in young adult naive repertoires, while no such trend was observed in memory repertoires. In monozygotic twins, out-of-frame TCR alpha sharing was systematically underestimated by recombination models, although the models agreed with sharing between unrelated individuals. Excess twin sharing in beta out-of-frame sequences was weaker because fewer shared sequences lowered the signal-to-noise ratio. Because the same donors could not be followed over many years, the conclusions relied on cross-sectional statistical analysis. Out-of-frame TCR alpha sequences shared between twins showed an excess of low generation-probability sequences compared with coincidental sharing between unrelated individuals. Invariant T cells such as MAIT and iNKT could partly confound zero-insertion analyses, though diverse VJ usage argued against this for most clonotypes.

All donors were healthy Caucasians. Three pairs of female monozygotic twins, all aged roughly 18 to 29 years, were included in the twin cohort. CD4+ and CD8+ T cell populations were isolated with positive isolation kits from Invitrogen. This clonotype was picked up many times. Its antigen is unknown. Per-base qualities were not stored, and no clone one base away is much larger. The CDR3 holds 15 amino acids from the cysteine to the phenylalanine. Just the 45-base CDR3 DNA is kept, in frame starting at base 1. The germline V gene encodes CDR1 SGHTA and CDR2 FQGNSA. V was cut back by 1 base and J by 2 bases, leaving a gap of 11 bases between them. These data were likewise used in another study, on yellow fever vaccine responses in identical twins. Per the second study: According to the authors, in identical twins the way T cells responded to vaccination appeared partly convergent and partly personalized. The study precisely tracked vaccine-responding T cell clones in identical twins.

Sequenced input: CD4+ T cells sorted from blood. The receptor comes from a woman under 30 in good health. The rearrangement joined TRBV7-2 to TRBJ2-5; the D segment cannot be called with confidence. In nucleotides, the sequence is TGTGCCAGCAGCTTAGATGGCAGGCGACAAGAGACCCAGTACTTC. Its protein product is CASSLDGRRQETQYF.